This TCR beta chain was captured in a study of cytomegalovirus exposure and HLA in healthy donors. Study-wide points: Productive status was seen about 90% or about 30% of the time for most TCR beta V segments in an earlier analysis.

Concerning this clone: Its cognate antigen is unknown.

Primers for the PCR totalled 60 Vbeta and 13 Jbeta. Measured with immunoSEQ multiplex PCR; TCRdb has only the in-frame clones, and not every one. The profile shows about 94,000 clones, more than 70% of them singletons. V was clipped by 0 bases and J by 1 base; unmatched bases: 4. The CDR3 is 16 amino acids. In germline, CDR1 is MNHEY, CDR2 SVGAGI. The sequence was obtained from a man younger than 45 in good health and CMV-seronegative. The rearrangement uses TRBV6-5 and TRBJ1-1; 8 bases are shared with TRBD1. The sequenced sample consisted of PBMCs. DNA for the CDR3: TGTGCCAGCAGTTACTCTAGGACAGGGTCGAACACTGAAGCTTTCTTT. It specifies CASSYSRTGSNTEAFF.